This TCR beta chain was captured by sequencing in a study of blood T cell repertoires in COVID-19. Overall study: T cells, B-cell-depleted T cells, or PBMCs provided the cDNA or gDNA that served as material.

This clone was recorded once. Produced via immunoSEQ multiplex PCR; TCRdb's table is partial and in-frame only. The table shows approximately 190,000 clones, with about 88% occurring only once. Germline V gene lookup returns CDR1 SGHRS and CDR2 YFSETQ. The CDR3 extends over 14 amino acids. Trimming removed 6 bases from V and 5 bases from J, with 15 bases in between. The sample taken for sequencing was peripheral blood. The source of this sequence is a man aged 25 to 40 with active or convalescent COVID-19. The V gene is TRBV5-1, the J gene TRBJ2-1, with a possible D match to TRBD1 (5 bases). CDR3 sequence: CASTPGQGHNEQFF. The CDR3 DNA is TGCGCCAGCACCCCCGGACAAGGTCACAATGAGCAGTTCTTC.